This T cell receptor (beta chain) was obtained from a study of OX40 agonist ivuxolimab in advanced cancers. Background on the whole study: Ivuxolimab was a fully human IgG2 agonistic monoclonal antibody targeting the costimulatory receptor OX40 (CD134). Intravenous ivuxolimab was administered to patients every 2 weeks at six dose levels: 0.01, 0.1, 0.3, 1.5, 3 and 10 mg/kg. Of the roughly 50 dose-escalation patients, hepatocellular carcinoma was present in roughly 19, melanoma in around 15, renal cell carcinoma in 9 and head and neck cancer in 9. The dose-escalation cohort was about 83% male with a mean age of about 58 years, ranging from about 20 to 80. Patients were allowed to have had prior anti-PD-1, anti-PD-L1 or anti-CTLA-4 therapy, and approximately 40% of the dose-escalation patients had been treated with checkpoint inhibitors. Partial responses occurred in three dose-escalation patients, of whom one had hepatocellular carcinoma and two had cutaneous melanoma. The point of sequencing TCRbeta in the periphery was to test whether ivuxolimab changed TCR sequence diversity and drove clonal T-cell expansion. The paper describes the monotherapy dose-escalation part (N ≈ 52 patients) of the phase I trial of ivuxolimab.

The full study reports these points: Low levels of normalized T-cell clonal expansion were also seen in some patients who did not respond. Which antigens the clonally expanded peripheral T cells were specific for was not determined. On average, CD8+ T cells showed more expanded clones than CD4+ T cells after ivuxolimab. At doses of 0.1 to 3.0 mg/kg, clonal expansion of both CD4+ and CD8+ T cells in blood was seen between baseline and week 6. Partial responders in the 0.1-3.0 mg/kg groups had among the lowest normalized peripheral clonal expansion, especially among CD8+ T cells.

The trial excluded patients who had a history of autoimmune disease or who were on systemic immunosuppression. Peripheral blood for TCR sequencing was collected from all dose cohorts at baseline, on cycle 4 day 1, and on cycle 7 day 1. The samples were taken from a phase I, first-in-human, multicenter, open-label dose-escalation trial of ivuxolimab. The trial enrolled adults with locally advanced or metastatic head and neck squamous cell, hepatocellular, melanoma or renal cell carcinoma. Before TCR sequencing, CD4+ T cells and CD8+ T cells from peripheral blood were sorted into separate populations. Comment on this clone: Its recognized antigen is unknown. No base quality information exists; no much larger clone differs at one position.

The germline V gene supplies CDR1 SQVTM and CDR2 ANQGSEA. Clipping removes 4 bases from V and 0 bases from J, with 11 as the unmatched junction base count. The CDR3 starts with the cysteine, ends with the phenylalanine, and has 16 residues. Only the CDR3 portion is preserved as DNA: 48 bases, with reading frame beginning at the first base. For sequencing of the TCRbeta CDR3 region, genomic DNA was extracted from the sorted cells. The immunoSEQ Assay was used to sequence the TCRbeta CDR3 regions. TCRdb took over this immuneACCESS table, retaining in-frame rearrangements with V and J assigned. Such tables are incomplete; in checked studies, under half of the missing clones stem from an unresolved V gene, and the remainder is unexplained. Recorded for this sample are about 58,000 clones; 75% to 90% of them occurred a single time. Less than 4% of the sample goes to the ten largest clones.

Recombination joined TRBV29-1 with TRBJ1-2, and TRBD1 aligns with 7 junction nucleotides. This material consisted of CD4+ or CD8+ T cells sorted from blood, taken in a trial of the OX40 agonist ivuxolimab. This clonotype was sampled from an adult with an advanced solid tumor such as melanoma, head and neck, liver or kidney cancer. The CDR3: CSVGHVTGVSNYGYTF. The bases read TGCAGCGTTGGACACGTCACAGGGGTTTCTAACTATGGCTACACCTTC.